These 30 T cell receptor beta chains were sequenced from one sample in a study of type 1 and type 2 diabetes patients. Amplification started from genomic DNA. A primer set of 30 forward and 13 reverse primers amplified the CDR3. MiXCR was run by TCRdb on the multiplex PCR reads, yielding one entry per CDR3 protein. The sample comprises a few hundred thousand distinct CDR3 sequences, around 50% of which are singletons, and roughly 13% rests with the top ten. What was sequenced was peripheral blood mononuclear cells (PBMCs). These receptor sequences come from a man between 18 and 35 years old with type 2 diabetes.

The V call is TRBV29-1, the J call TRBJ2-1, with TRBD2 matching 11 bases. Germline-derived CDR1 and CDR2 are SQVTM and ANQGSEA. There are 16 residues in the CDR3. V lost 6 bases and J lost 7; bases outside the gene matches: 14. The CDR3 here is CSVGGTGTSGLNEQFF. CDR3 nucleotides: TGCAGCGTCGGGGGAACCGGGACTAGCGGATTGAATGAGCAGTTCTTC.

The chain employs TRBV19 and TRBJ1-5; D gene unclear. Germline CDR1 and CDR2: LNHDA and SQIVND (reference sequence). V was trimmed by 6 bases and J by 0 bases, leaving 12 bases between them. CDR3 length: 15 residues. The CDR3 coding sequence is TGTGCCAGTAGAACGACGGTGGATAGCAATCAGCCCCAGCATTTT. This encodes CASRTTVDSNQPQHF. The variable domain in full, with the rest retrieved from reference TRBV19 and TRBJ1-5, is DGGITQSPKYLFRKEGQNVTLSCEQNLNHDAMYWYRQDPGQGLRLIYYSQIVNDFQKGDIAEGYSVSREKKESFPLTVTSAQKNPTAFYLCASRTTVDSNQPQHFGDGTRLSIL.

This chain joins TRBV19 and TRBJ1-5; D perhaps matches TRBD1 (6 bases). The CDR3 consists of 14 residues. The germline CDR1 and CDR2 sequences are LNHDA and SQIVND (reference sequence). V was cut by 4 bases and J by 8 bases, with 15 bases left in between. The chain's CDR3 is CASSTSLRGKPQHF. CDR3 nucleotides: TGTGCCAGTAGTACCTCCCTTAGGGGGAAGCCCCAGCATTTT.

In its sample, this clonotype was seen a few times. The J gene is TRBJ2-3, the V gene TRBV29-1, with D unresolved. Germline loops: CDR1 SQVTM, CDR2 ANQGSEA. This CDR3 comprises 12 residues. V lost 3 bases and J 6 bases, leaving 10 bases between the germline ends. CDR3 in DNA: TGCAGCGTTGATATCGGTGTTGATACGCAGTATTTT. Translating gives CSVDIGVDTQYF.

Concerning this clonotype: A much larger clone differs by one base, so this may be a read error. The chain is built from TRBV15 and TRBJ2-7; the D gene is possibly TRBD2 (5 bases). The last part of the DNA fits TRBJ2-1 better; the J call may be wrong. Germline CDR1 reads LNHNV; CDR2 reads YYDKDF (reference sequence). The CDR3 runs 14 residues. CDR3 loop: CATSRGRAGYEQFF. The CDR3 DNA follows: TGTGCCACCAGCAGAGGGCGGGCGGGCTACGAGCAGTTCTTC.

This clonotype was found a few times. The chain has TRBV7-2 and TRBJ2-7; no firm D call. The germline V gene has CDR1 SGHTA and CDR2 FQGNSA. This CDR3 spans 14 amino acids. V was clipped by 2 bases and J by 3 bases, with 11 bases between them. CDR3 sequence (DNA): TGTGCCAGCAGCTTAATCGCGGAGCACTACGAGCAGTACTTC. This encodes CASSLIAEHYEQYF. Looking up the rest from reference TRBV7-2 and TRBJ2-7 gives the full variable domain: GAGVSQSPSNKVTEKGKDVELRCDPISGHTALYWYRQSLGQGLEFLIYFQGNSAPDKSGLPSDRFSAERTGGSVSTLTIQRTQQEDSAVYLCASSLIAEHYEQYFGPGTRLTVT.

This chain joins TRBV4-1 and TRBJ1-3; no clear D gene. V dropped 4 bases and J dropped 2 bases, with 12 bases sitting between them. This CDR3 comprises 15 residues. Germline-derived CDR1 and CDR2 are MGHRA and YSYEKL. CDR3 amino acids: CASSRLSYAGNTIYF. CDR3 nucleotide sequence: TGCGCCAGCAGCCGTCTTTCCTATGCTGGAAACACCATATATTTT.

This clonotype was observed once. The V call is TRBV29-1, the J call TRBJ2-3; 15 bases fit TRBD2. This CDR3 has 18 residues. The J segment lost 0 bases and the V segment lost 7 bases, leaving 11 bases of the junction unmatched. CDR1 is SQVTM and CDR2 is ANQGSEA in the germline V gene. Here the CDR3 DNA reads TGCAGCGCCCGGGGACTAGCGGGGGGCGGACATAGCACAGATACGCAGTATTTT. Translation gives CSARGLAGGGHSTDTQYF.

The chain employs TRBV2 and TRBJ2-7; tentative D call: TRBD1 (6 bases). Germline V gene lookup returns CDR1 SNHLY and CDR2 FYNNEI. The CDR3 runs 14 residues. V shed 5 bases and J shed 1 base, with 12 bases lying between them. CDR3 DNA: TGTGCCAGCAGTCGTGAAACAGGGTCCTACGAGCAGTACTTC. Translated: CASSRETGSYEQYF.

The sample holds a few counts of this clonotype. The chain links TRBV7-2 to TRBJ2-5; D call uncertain. This CDR3 has 15 residues. Germline V lookup: CDR1 SGHTA, CDR2 FQGNSA. The ends were cut back, 1 base at V and 2 bases at J, with 11 bases in the middle. The CDR3, as DNA: TGTGCCAGCAGCTTAGTGTCGCTCGGGCAAGAGACCCAGTACTTC. This translates into CASSLVSLGQETQYF. The variable domain in full, completed from reference TRBV7-2 and TRBJ2-5, reads GAGVSQSPSNKVTEKGKDVELRCDPISGHTALYWYRQSLGQGLEFLIYFQGNSAPDKSGLPSDRFSAERTGGSVSTLTIQRTQQEDSAVYLCASSLVSLGQETQYFGPGTRLLVL.

This rearrangement joins TRBV29-1 to TRBJ2-7; TRBD1 matches at 7 bases. This CDR3 is built from 14 residues. V was clipped by 2 bases and J by 3 bases; unmatched bases: 7. Looked up from germline, CDR1 is SQVTM and CDR2 is ANQGSEA. The CDR3: CSVELPGGFYEQYF. The CDR3 nucleotides read TGCAGCGTTGAATTGCCAGGGGGATTCTACGAGCAGTACTTC.

This chain uses TRBV12-3 or TRBV12-4 with TRBJ2-7; D is ambiguous. The V end was cut by 4 bases, the J end by 2 bases, with 15 bases between. The CDR3 is 15 amino acids. CDR3 coding DNA: TGTGCCAGCAGTTCCAACGACCGCCCCACCTACGAGCAGTACTTC. Translating it yields CASSSNDRPTYEQYF.

The CDR3 sequence: CASSRHDRFYEQYF. The CDR3 DNA is TGTGCCAGTAGTAGGCATGACAGGTTCTACGAGCAGTACTTC. This chain connects TRBV19 to TRBJ2-7; weak D call: TRBD1 (6 bases). V lost 4 bases and J lost 3, with 13 bases in between. This CDR3 has 14 residues. Germline V lookup: CDR1 LNHDA, CDR2 SQIVND (reference sequence). Together with reference TRBV19 and TRBJ2-7, the CDR3 gives the full variable domain: DGGITQSPKYLFRKEGQNVTLSCEQNLNHDAMYWYRQDPGQGLRLIYYSQIVNDFQKGDIAEGYSVSREKKESFPLTVTSAQKNPTAFYLCASSRHDRFYEQYFGPGTRLTVT.

This clonotype was detected a few times. V gene TRBV15 combines with J gene TRBJ1-5; D gene ambiguous. The V gene lost 0 bases and the J gene lost 1 base, with 4 bases spanning the gap. Germline-derived CDR1 and CDR2 are LNHNV and YYDKDF (reference sequence). There are 14 residues in the CDR3. The CDR3 loop is CATSRDVSNQPQHF. CDR3 bases: TGTGCCACCAGCAGAGATGTGAGCAATCAGCCCCAGCATTTT.

The rearrangement uses TRBV12-3 or TRBV12-4 and TRBJ2-2; tentatively, D is TRBD1 (6 bases). V was clipped by 10 bases and J by 2 bases, with 17 bases between them. The CDR3 runs to 15 residues. The CDR3 DNA reads TGTGCCATCTGGGTTACGGGACACAACACCGGGGAGCTGTTTTTT. This gives the protein CAIWVTGHNTGELFF.

This clonotype has more than one count but fewer than ten. The J gene is TRBJ2-1, the V gene TRBV25-1, with 11 bases aligning to TRBD1. The CDR3 totals 14 residues. Germline CDR1 and CDR2: MGHDK and SYGVNS. J lost 3 bases, V lost 6 bases, and 1 base had no gene match. CDR3 residues: CASRGQGVYNEQFF. In DNA form, the CDR3 reads TGTGCCAGCAGGGGACAGGGGGTCTACAATGAGCAGTTCTTC.

Only a few counts were recorded for this clonotype. The J gene is TRBJ2-7, the V gene TRBV10-2; D unclear. Germline V gene sequence: CDR1 WSHSY, CDR2 SAAADI. V was shortened by 5 bases and J by 0 bases, with 8 bases between the two germline ends. The CDR3 contains 13 residues. CDR3 DNA: TGCGCCAGCAGTCCCGTTAGCTCCTACGAGCAGTACTTC. Encoded protein: CASSPVSSYEQYF.

The V and J genes are TRBV6-5 and TRBJ1-4; TRBD1 aligns across 8 bases. Germline CDR1 is MNHEY and CDR2 is SVGAGI. The V gene end was trimmed by 7 bases and the J gene end by 8 bases; junction bases not matched to a gene: 9. This CDR3 has 14 residues. Here the CDR3 reads CASIGQGQVEKLFF. For the CDR3, the DNA is TGTGCCAGCATTGGACAGGGTCAAGTCGAAAAACTGTTTTTT.

This chain connects TRBV20-1 to TRBJ1-1; possible D gene TRBD1, 5 bases. The CDR3 covers 16 residues. CDR1 is DFQATT, CDR2 SNEGSKA, per germline (reference sequence). V lost 0 bases, J lost 0 bases, and 14 bases lay in between. The CDR3: CSARDAGRAVNTEAFF. CDR3 nucleotide sequence: TGCAGTGCTAGAGATGCGGGCAGGGCAGTGAACACTGAAGCTTTCTTT.

The V and J genes are TRBV7-2 and TRBJ2-5; D is uncertain. The CDR3 contains 14 residues. CDR1 SGHTA and CDR2 FQGNSA come from the germline V gene. The V end was cut by 1 base, the J end by 7 bases, with 13 bases between. CDR3 loop: CASSLGLPPGTQYF. DNA of the CDR3: TGTGCCAGCAGCTTAGGTCTCCCTCCCGGGACCCAGTACTTC.

In this sample, this clonotype turned up a few times. The V gene is TRBV6-6, the J gene TRBJ2-7; possibly TRBD2 for D (5 bases). The germline CDR1 and CDR2 sequences are MNHNY and SVGAGI (reference sequence). The CDR3 runs 15 residues. The V and J ends lost 2 bases and 3 bases respectively, with 14 bases between them. In DNA, the CDR3 is TGTGCCAGCAGTTACGGTGGACTTTCCCTCTACGAGCAGTACTTC. Amino acid sequence: CASSYGGLSLYEQYF.

This clonotype was counted only a few times. The V and J genes are TRBV6-5 and TRBJ2-6; D gene uncertain. The germline CDR1 and CDR2 sequences are MNHEY and SVGAGI. V dropped 0 bases and J dropped 0 bases, with 6 bases sitting between them. CDR3 length: 16 residues. DNA for the CDR3: TGTGCCAGCAGTTACTCCTGGGGCTCTGGGGCCAACGTCCTGACTTTC. Translation gives CASSYSWGSGANVLTF.

This clonotype was counted only a few times. The V and J genes are TRBV30 and TRBJ2-4, with 8 positions matching TRBD2. The DNA end is more similar to TRBJ2-7, so the J call may be wrong. CDR3 length: 13 amino acids. Germline CDR1 and CDR2: GTSNPN and SVGIG (reference sequence). The CDR3: CAWSAAGGYEQYF. The CDR3 coding sequence is TGTGCCTGGAGTGCCGCGGGGGGCTACGAGCAGTACTTC.

The chain is built from TRBV19 and TRBJ1-5; D remains ambiguous. The V gene's germline CDR1 is LNHDA and CDR2 SQIVND (reference sequence). Deletions cut 3 bases from V and 2 bases from J, with 5 bases between. CDR3 length equals 13 residues. CDR3 amino acids: CASSITRNQPQHF. The CDR3 DNA is TGTGCCAGTAGTATTACGCGCAATCAGCCCCAGCATTTT.

The J gene is TRBJ2-3, the V gene TRBV13; TRBD2 matches 8 bases. CDR1 is PRHDT, CDR2 FYEKMQ, per germline (reference sequence). With V trimmed by 6 bases and J by 2 bases, 13 bases remained unmatched. This CDR3 comprises 17 residues. The CDR3 DNA follows: TGTGCCAGCAGTTACGGGAGGGCTCAACTCTTCACAGATACGCAGTATTTT. This encodes CASSYGRAQLFTDTQYF.

The chain recombines TRBV6-5 with TRBJ1-6, with 8 bases fitting TRBD1. The CDR3 consists of 15 residues. V lost 5 bases and J lost 8; bases outside the gene matches: 8. CDR1 and CDR2 from the germline V gene are MNHEY and SVGAGI. The CDR3 region has the DNA TGTGCCAGCAGTACGGACAGGGCCGGATATTCACCCCTCCACTTT. It specifies CASSTDRAGYSPLHF.

The chain uses TRBV10-2 and TRBJ1-5, with D possibly TRBD1 on 6 matching bases. This CDR3 has 16 amino acids. Germline-derived CDR1 and CDR2 are WSHSY and SAAADI. Trimming removed 5 bases from V and 2 bases from J, with 16 bases in between. This CDR3 is CASSSQGWIRNQPQHF. The CDR3 DNA sequence: TGCGCCAGCAGTTCACAGGGTTGGATCCGCAATCAGCCCCAGCATTTT.

This chain links TRBV19 with TRBJ2-1; the match to TRBD1 covers 8 bases. CDR1 is LNHDA, CDR2 SQIVND, per germline (reference sequence). CDR3 length equals 12 residues. V was pared by 4 bases and J by 9 bases, with 2 bases of the junction left unmatched. CDR3 in DNA: TGTGCCAGTAGTAGGACAGGGACTGAGCAGTTCTTC. This encodes CASSRTGTEQFF. The full variable domain, in which reference TRBV19 and TRBJ2-1 provide the parts outside the CDR3, is DGGITQSPKYLFRKEGQNVTLSCEQNLNHDAMYWYRQDPGQGLRLIYYSQIVNDFQKGDIAEGYSVSREKKESFPLTVTSAQKNPTAFYLCASSRTGTEQFFGPGTRLTVL.

This clonotype has a handful of counts. The chain combines TRBV4-3 with TRBJ2-1; D may be TRBD1 (5 bases). In germline, CDR1 is LGHNA, CDR2 YSLEER. Deletions cut 1 base from V and 2 bases from J, with 12 bases between. The CDR3 extends over 16 amino acids. The CDR3 nucleotides read TGCGCCAGCAGCCAAGGGGCTCAGGGCGCCTACAATGAGCAGTTCTTC. Translation: CASSQGAQGAYNEQFF.

The chain joins TRBV2 to TRBJ1-5; the D is unclear. The CDR3 is made up of 15 amino acids. V lost 5 bases and J lost 0, with 11 bases in between. CDR1 and CDR2 from the germline V gene are SNHLY and FYNNEI. CDR3 in amino acids: CASSPDTYSNQPQHF. CDR3 coding DNA: TGTGCCAGCAGTCCCGACACCTATAGCAATCAGCCCCAGCATTTT. The full variable domain, in which reference TRBV2 and TRBJ1-5 provide the parts outside the CDR3, is EPEVTQTPSHQVTQMGQEVILRCVPISNHLYFYWYRQILGQKVEFLVSFYNNEISEKSEIFDDQFSVERPDGSNFTLKIRSTKLEDSAMYFCASSPDTYSNQPQHFGDGTRLSIL.